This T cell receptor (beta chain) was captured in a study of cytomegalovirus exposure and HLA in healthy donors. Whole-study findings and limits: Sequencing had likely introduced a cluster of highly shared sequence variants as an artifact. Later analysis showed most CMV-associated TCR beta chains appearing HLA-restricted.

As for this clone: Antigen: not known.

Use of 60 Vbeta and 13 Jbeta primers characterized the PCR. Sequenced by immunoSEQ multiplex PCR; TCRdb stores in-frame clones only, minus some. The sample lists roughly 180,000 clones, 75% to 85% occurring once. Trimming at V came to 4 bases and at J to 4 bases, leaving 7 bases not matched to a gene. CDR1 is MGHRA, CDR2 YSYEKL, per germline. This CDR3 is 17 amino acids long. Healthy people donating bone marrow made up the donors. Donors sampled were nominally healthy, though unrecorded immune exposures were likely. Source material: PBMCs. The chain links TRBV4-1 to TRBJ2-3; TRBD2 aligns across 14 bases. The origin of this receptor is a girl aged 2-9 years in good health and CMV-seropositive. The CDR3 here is CASSPTGLAGVADTQYF. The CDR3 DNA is TGCGCCAGCAGCCCAACGGGACTAGCGGGGGTTGCAGATACGCAGTATTTT.